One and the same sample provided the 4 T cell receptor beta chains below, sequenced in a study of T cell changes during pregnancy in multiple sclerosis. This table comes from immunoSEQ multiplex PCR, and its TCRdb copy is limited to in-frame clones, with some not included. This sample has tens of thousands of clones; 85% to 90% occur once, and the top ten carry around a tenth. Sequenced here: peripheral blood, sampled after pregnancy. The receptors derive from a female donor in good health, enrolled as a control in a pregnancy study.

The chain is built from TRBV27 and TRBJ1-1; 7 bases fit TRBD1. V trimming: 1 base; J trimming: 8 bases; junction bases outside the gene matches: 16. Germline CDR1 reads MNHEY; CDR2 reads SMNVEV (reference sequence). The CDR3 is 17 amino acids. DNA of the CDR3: TGTGCCAGCAGTTTATACCCCTCTACGACAGGGATCTTCGAAGCTTTCTTT. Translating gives CASSLYPSTTGIFEAFF.

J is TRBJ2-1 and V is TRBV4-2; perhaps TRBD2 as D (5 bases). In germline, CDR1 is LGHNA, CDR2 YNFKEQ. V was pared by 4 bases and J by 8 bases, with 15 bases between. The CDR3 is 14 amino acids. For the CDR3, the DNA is TGTGCCAGCAGCCCCTCCCCGGACTCCGATGAGCAGTTCTTC. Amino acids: CASSPSPDSDEQFF.

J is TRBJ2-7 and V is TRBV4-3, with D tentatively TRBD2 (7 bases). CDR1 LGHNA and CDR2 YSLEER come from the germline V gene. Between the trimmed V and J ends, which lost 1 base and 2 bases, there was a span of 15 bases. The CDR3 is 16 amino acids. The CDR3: CASSQVSGGLTYEQYF. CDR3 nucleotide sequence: TGCGCCAGCAGCCAAGTTTCGGGGGGCCTCACCTACGAGCAGTACTTC.

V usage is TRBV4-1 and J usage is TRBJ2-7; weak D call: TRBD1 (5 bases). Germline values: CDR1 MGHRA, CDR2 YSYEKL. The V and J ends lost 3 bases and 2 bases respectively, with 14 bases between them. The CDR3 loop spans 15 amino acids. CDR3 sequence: CASSHRGRDTYEQYF. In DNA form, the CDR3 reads TGCGCCAGCAGCCATAGAGGCAGGGATACCTACGAGCAGTACTTC.